This entry is about one T cell receptor (beta chain). This entry is derived from a study of blood T cell repertoires in COVID-19. Study context: Acute and convalescent COVID-19 samples came from the United States, Italy and Spain.

The repertoire was sequenced with immunoSEQ multiplex PCR; TCRdb's copy has only in-frame clones and lacks some. The top ten clones hold roughly 6.4% of a sample with hundreds of thousands of clones, 85% to 90% of them seen once. Input material: peripheral blood. This clonotype was sampled from a man aged 60 to 69 who had recovered from COVID-19.

CDR3 sequence: CASSNTATNEKLFF. The CDR3 DNA reads as TGCGCCAGCAGCAATACTGCAACTAATGAAAAACTGTTTTTT. The rearrangement uses TRBV5-1 and TRBJ1-4, with D uncertain. V was cut by 4 bases and J by 0 bases, with 7 bases left in between. The CDR3 contains 14 residues. Germline V CDR1 and CDR2: SGHRS, YFSETQ.